This T cell receptor beta chain was profiled in a study of shared clonotypes between healthy human individuals. Whole-study findings and limits: Genetic and exposure-history diversity was limited by the small donor number.

Only Caucasian adults living in Nashville, Tennessee made up the donor group. A CD45RA+ naive subset and a CD45RA-negative memory subset were split from CD4+ cells. The run depth of the assay was deep. TCRdb's copy holds only in-frame clones and misses some; the assay was immunoSEQ multiplex PCR. The table includes about 1 million clones, about 74% detected once. The V gene's germline CDR1 is SEHNR and CDR2 FQNEAQ (reference sequence). The trim removed 5 bases at V and 5 bases at J, leaving 5 bases unmatched. This CDR3 region has 14 residues. A word on this clone: Its antigen is not known.

This chain links TRBV7-9 with TRBJ2-1; 8 bases align to TRBD2. This TCR derives from a man between 18 and 35 years old in good health. The sequenced sample was memory CD4+ T cells sorted from blood. Subset indicated: CD45RA-negative fraction. The CDR3, as DNA: TGTGCCAGCAGCCAGGCGGGAGGTCACAATGAGCAGTTCTTC. Translating it yields CASSQAGGHNEQFF.